The 18 T cell receptor beta chains below come from one sample, sequenced in a study of regulatory T cells in long-lasting Graves disease. As for time point: newly diagnosed GD, antithyroid drugs for less than 3 months. TCR sequences were obtained from RNA taken from PBMCs. Arm-PCR of CDR3 regions with iRepertoire HTBI primers generated TCR beta libraries. TCRdb re-called the multiplex PCR reads through MiXCR, storing one row per CDR3 protein. This sample has about 300,000 distinct CDR3 sequences, with 15% to 20% found just once. This sample comprised peripheral blood mononuclear cells (PBMCs), obtained at new diagnosis, from a patient treated with antithyroid drugs. The receptor source for this set is a female donor with Graves disease.

This clonotype was detected ten times or more. The chain joins TRBV6-2 or TRBV6-3 to TRBJ1-2, with TRBD1 matching 7 bases. From germline, CDR1 is MNHEY and CDR2 SVGEGT. The CDR3 runs to 15 residues. J was trimmed by 5 bases and V by 5 bases; bases with no gene match: 11. The chain's CDR3 is CASSPADREVYGYTF. In nucleotides, the CDR3 is TGTGCCAGCAGTCCCGCAGACAGGGAAGTTTATGGCTACACCTTC.

The chain joins TRBV7-6 to TRBJ2-1, with D perhaps TRBD1 (5 bases). V lost 3 bases and J lost 7, with 16 bases in between. CDR3 length: 15 residues. Germline assignment: CDR1 SGHVS and CDR2 FNYEAQ. The CDR3 loop reads CASSFESGIWNEQFF. As DNA, the CDR3 is TGTGCCAGCAGCTTTGAGTCAGGGATTTGGAATGAGCAGTTCTTC.

As concerns this clonotype: This may arise from a read error, as a much more abundant clone is one base away. The V gene is TRBV6-1, the J gene TRBJ2-1; 8 bases are shared with TRBD1. Germline lookup yields CDR1 MNHNS and CDR2 SASEGT. The CDR3 has 13 amino acids. With V trimmed by 5 bases and J by 10 bases, 7 bases remained unmatched. CDR3 region: CASSRTGNYEQFF. CDR3 bases: TGTGCCAGCAGTCGGACAGGGAACTACGAGCAGTTCTTC.

This clonotype was observed many times. The chain uses TRBV10-2 and TRBJ2-2; possible D gene TRBD1, 6 bases. CDR1 is WSHSY, CDR2 SAAADI, per germline. This CDR3 is 14 amino acids long. Deletions cut 8 bases from V and 4 bases from J, with 14 bases between. CDR3 region: CASLSDRGTGELFF. CDR3 sequence (DNA): TGCGCCAGCCTATCGGACAGAGGCACCGGGGAGCTGTTTTTT.

The table lists this clonotype with many counts. The V gene is TRBV6-2 or TRBV6-3, the J gene TRBJ2-1, with no clear D. The CDR3 covers 14 residues. Germline-derived CDR1 and CDR2 are MNHEY and SVGEGT. V was shortened by 2 bases and J by 0 bases, with 5 bases between the two germline ends. CDR3 region: CASSYDNSYNEQFF. CDR3 nucleotides: TGTGCCAGCAGTTACGACAACTCCTACAATGAGCAGTTCTTC.

This clonotype was found a few times. The CDR3, as DNA: TGTGCCAGCAGCCATTCACAGGGGAACACTGAAGCTTTCTTT. Translating it yields CASSHSQGNTEAFF. This chain joins TRBV11-2 and TRBJ1-1; maybe TRBD1 (6 bases). The germline V gene encodes CDR1 SGHAT and CDR2 FQNNGV. The V end was cut by 5 bases, the J end by 1 base, with 11 bases between. The CDR3 runs to 14 residues.

This clonotype has a handful of counts. This chain uses TRBV19 with TRBJ2-7; 10 bases line up with TRBD1. V dropped 3 bases and J dropped 5; count of bases not matched to a gene: 4. Germline CDR1 and CDR2: LNHDA and SQIVND (reference sequence). The CDR3 totals 14 residues. The CDR3 DNA sequence: TGTGCCAGTAGTATCCCCGGGACAGGGGACGAGCAGTACTTC. It yields the protein CASSIPGTGDEQYF.

This clonotype was seen ten or more times. The chain uses TRBV20-1 and TRBJ1-6; a possible D gene is TRBD1 (6 bases). Trimming took 2 bases from V and 3 from J, leaving 17 bases between them. Germline CDR1 is DFQATT and CDR2 is SNEGSKA (reference sequence). This CDR3 has 17 residues. The DNA for the CDR3 is TGCAGTGCTAGAAAACAAGGGGGGGGCTTCTATAATTCACCCCTCCACTTT. The encoded protein is CSARKQGGGFYNSPLHF.

In this sample, this clonotype turned up many times. This sequence joins TRBV19 and TRBJ1-3; no clear D gene. The length of the CDR3 is 14 residues. From germline, CDR1 is LNHDA and CDR2 SQIVND (reference sequence). V lost 8 bases and J lost 1, with 12 bases in between. CDR3 sequence: CASSAGVSGNTIYF. CDR3 DNA sequence: TGTGCCAGTTCCGCGGGAGTGTCTGGAAACACCATATATTTT.

This clonotype has ten or more counts. In DNA form, the CDR3 reads TGTGCCACCAGCACCTCAGGGGGCGCCTATAATTCACCCCTCCACTTT. Its protein product is CATSTSGGAYNSPLHF. This chain joins TRBV15 and TRBJ1-6, with 8 nucleotides matching TRBD1. This CDR3 comprises 16 residues. Trimming cost V 4 bases and J 2 bases; bases outside gene matches: 4. The germline V gene has CDR1 LNHNV and CDR2 YYDKDF (reference sequence). Based on the CDR3 plus reference TRBV15 and TRBJ1-6, the full variable domain is DAMVIQNPRYQVTQFGKPVTLSCSQTLNHNVMYWYQQKSSQAPKLLFHYYDKDFNNEADTPDNFQSRRPNTSFCFLDIRSPGLGDTAMYLCATSTSGGAYNSPLHFGNGTRLTVT.

Only a few counts were recorded for this clonotype. The genes are TRBV6-2 or TRBV6-3 and TRBJ2-3; no definite D call. CDR3 length: 12 amino acids. Trimming pared 5 bases from V and 6 bases from J, leaving 9 bases between. Germline V CDR1 and CDR2: MNHEY, SVGEGT. The CDR3 DNA follows: TGTGCCAGCAGTCGCGGCTGGGATACGCAGTATTTT. This codes for CASSRGWDTQYF.

This clonotype was seen at least ten times. The gene calls are TRBV3-1 and TRBJ2-1; 7 nucleotides align to TRBD2. The CDR3 covers 17 residues. Germline V CDR1 and CDR2: LGHDT, YNNKEL (reference sequence). V lost 1 base and J lost 6; bases outside the gene matches: 12. The CDR3 protein is CASSQGSTSLAANEQFF. CDR3 coding DNA: TGTGCCAGCAGCCAAGGCTCCACTTCCCTAGCGGCCAATGAGCAGTTCTTC.

The V and J genes are TRBV4-2 and TRBJ1-4; a possible D gene is TRBD1 (6 bases). Germline V gives CDR1 LGHNA, CDR2 YNFKEQ. The CDR3 extends over 16 amino acids. V was pared by 0 bases and J by 7 bases, with 15 bases between. CDR3 nucleotides: TGTGCCAGCAGCCAAGATCCCGTCAAGGGGGGTGAAAAACTGTTTTTT. Translation gives CASSQDPVKGGEKLFF.

This clonotype was detected many times. The chain uses TRBV27 and TRBJ2-7, with 7 positions matching TRBD1. Germline V gene lookup returns CDR1 MNHEY and CDR2 SMNVEV (reference sequence). V lost 6 bases to trimming and J lost 2 bases; unmatched junction nucleotides: 4. This CDR3 has 13 residues. The CDR3 loop reads CASRTGQTYEQYF. The DNA for the CDR3 is TGTGCCAGCAGGACGGGACAGACCTACGAGCAGTACTTC.

The chain couples TRBV5-6 to TRBJ2-1; no clear D. V dropped 1 base and J dropped 14 bases, with 16 bases sitting between them. Germline lookup yields CDR1 SGHDT and CDR2 YYEEEE. This CDR3 is built from 13 residues. CDR3 in amino acids: CASSLYALGRKFF. DNA of the CDR3: TGTGCCAGCAGCTTGTACGCTTTAGGGCGCAAGTTCTTC.

This clonotype was seen at least ten times. The chain's CDR3 is CSCLDGRAGTDTQYF. The CDR3 bases are TGCAGTTGCCTAGATGGCAGGGCAGGCACAGATACGCAGTATTTT. The chain joins TRBV20-1 to TRBJ2-3; D is possibly TRBD1 (5 bases). Trimming removed 8 bases at V and 1 base at J, with 19 bases between. This CDR3 has 15 residues. CDR1 is DFQATT, CDR2 SNEGSKA, per germline (reference sequence).

This clonotype was counted at least ten times. The chain employs TRBV5-8 and TRBJ1-1, with D possibly TRBD1 on 5 matching bases. Trimming took 3 bases from V and 6 from J, leaving 12 bases between them. Germline CDR1 reads SGHTS; CDR2 reads YDEGEE. This CDR3 is built from 13 residues. CDR3 DNA: TGTGCCAGCAGCTACCGACAGTTCTCTGAAGCTTTCTTT. Its translation: CASSYRQFSEAFF.

This clonotype was counted many times. The chain combines TRBV19 with TRBJ2-3; 14 nucleotides line up with TRBD2. Germline assignment: CDR1 LNHDA and CDR2 SQIVND (reference sequence). The CDR3 extends over 16 amino acids. V was pared by 5 bases and J by 4 bases, with 5 bases of the junction left unmatched. The CDR3 protein is CASSEGTSGRPDTQYF. CDR3 in DNA: TGTGCCAGTAGTGAAGGGACTAGCGGGAGACCAGATACGCAGTATTTT.